These 7 T cell receptor beta chains were all obtained from the same sample, sequenced in a study of cytotoxic CD8 clonotypes in ibrutinib-treated CLL. Sequencing used immunoSEQ multiplex PCR; TCRdb keeps in-frame clones, though not all of them. The table includes some 92,000 clones, approximately 77% detected once. This material consisted of PBMCs, taken after 24 months of ibrutinib treatment. These receptors were taken from a human donor with chronic lymphocytic leukemia.

CDR3 DNA sequence: TGTGCCAGTAGGACCGGGACAGGGGCGGCCTACGAGCAGTACTTC. The encoded protein is CASRTGTGAAYEQYF. The chain has TRBV19 and TRBJ2-7; 10 bases are a match to TRBD1. V lost 6 bases to trimming and J lost 2 bases; unmatched junction nucleotides: 7. The CDR3 contains 15 residues. CDR1 and CDR2 (germline): LNHDA, SQIVND (reference sequence). Based on the CDR3 plus reference TRBV19 and TRBJ2-7, the full variable domain is DGGITQSPKYLFRKEGQNVTLSCEQNLNHDAMYWYRQDPGQGLRLIYYSQIVNDFQKGDIAEGYSVSREKKESFPLTVTSAQKNPTAFYLCASRTGTGAAYEQYFGPGTRLTVT.

CDR3 residues: CASSEQGGQPQHF. The CDR3 DNA follows: TGTGCCAGCAGTGAACAGGGTGGTCAGCCCCAGCATTTT. The J gene is TRBJ1-5, the V gene TRBV2, with TRBD1 as a possible D gene (5 bases). CDR1 is SNHLY, CDR2 FYNNEI, per germline. With 2 bases removed from V and 6 bases from J, the gap between germline ends came to 8 bases. The CDR3 has 13 amino acids.

With regard to this clone: The junction does not match germline at one end; this may be a read error. CDR3: CASSPTGLGGNTIYF. As DNA, the CDR3 is TGTGCTAGCAGCCCTACAGGGCTAGGTGGAAACACCATATATTTT. The rearrangement links TRBV7-7 to TRBJ1-3; D is possibly TRBD1 (6 bases). There are 15 residues in the CDR3. Germline CDR1 SSHAT, CDR2 FNYEAQ (reference sequence).

The chain joins TRBV5-4 to TRBJ2-3; D is perhaps TRBD1 or TRBD2 (5 bases each). The CDR3 runs 16 residues. CDR1 and CDR2 from the germline V gene are SGHNT and YYREEE (reference sequence). Trimming stripped 4 bases from V and 1 base from J, with 16 bases between. CDR3 DNA: TGTGCCAGCAGCCTTCGCCGGGGACGCGGCACAGATACGCAGTATTTT. Its translation is CASSLRRGRGTDTQYF.

The V and J genes are TRBV27 and TRBJ2-7, with 11 positions matching TRBD1. The CDR3 length is 16 residues. Germline assignment: CDR1 MNHEY and CDR2 SMNVEV (reference sequence). The V gene end was trimmed by 4 bases and the J gene end by 5 bases; junction bases not matched to a gene: 10. The CDR3 DNA follows: TGTGCCAGCAGTTCCGGTTCGGGGACAGGGGGGCACGAGCAGTACTTC. Translating it yields CASSSGSGTGGHEQYF.

The V and J genes are TRBV7-9 and TRBJ2-3; possible D gene TRBD1, 6 bases. The V end lost 3 bases, the J end lost 4 bases, and 20 bases lay between the germline ends. The CDR3 contains 17 residues. CDR1 is SEHNR and CDR2 is FQNEAQ in the germline V gene (reference sequence). The CDR3 nucleotides are TGTGCCAGCAGCTTGAACATCCAGGGGTTTTATGCAGATACGCAGTATTTT. Translation gives CASSLNIQGFYADTQYF. Filled out from reference TRBV7-9 and TRBJ2-3, the complete variable domain reads DTGVSQNPRHKITKRGQNVTFRCDPISEHNRLYWYRQTLGQGPEFLTYFQNEAQLEKSRLLSDRFSAERPKGSFSTLEIQRTEQGDSAMYLCASSLNIQGFYADTQYFGPGTRLTVL.

This clone was picked up a small number of times. This rearrangement joins TRBV5-4 to TRBJ1-6; TRBD1 aligns across 11 bases. The V gene end was trimmed by 4 bases and the J gene end by 8 bases; junction bases not matched to a gene: 8. CDR3 size: 16 residues. The V gene's germline CDR1 is SGHNT and CDR2 YYREEE (reference sequence). The CDR3 nucleotides are TGTGCCAGCAGCCGTAGCCCGGGACAGGGGGATTCACCCCTCCACTTT. It yields the protein CASSRSPGQGDSPLHF.